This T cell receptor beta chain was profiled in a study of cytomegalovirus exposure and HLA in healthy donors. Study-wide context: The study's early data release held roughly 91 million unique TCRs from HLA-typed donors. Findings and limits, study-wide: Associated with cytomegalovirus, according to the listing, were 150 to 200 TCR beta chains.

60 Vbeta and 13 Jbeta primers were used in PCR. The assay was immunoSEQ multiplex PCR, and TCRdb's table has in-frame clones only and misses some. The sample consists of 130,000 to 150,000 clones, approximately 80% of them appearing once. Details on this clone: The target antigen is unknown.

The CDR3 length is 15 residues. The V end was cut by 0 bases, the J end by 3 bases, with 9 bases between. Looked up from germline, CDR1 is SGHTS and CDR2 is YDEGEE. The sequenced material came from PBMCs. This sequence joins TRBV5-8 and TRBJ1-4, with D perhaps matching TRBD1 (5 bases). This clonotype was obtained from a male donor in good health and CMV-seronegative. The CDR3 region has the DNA TGTGCCAGCAGCTTGGAAGGGGTGGCTAATGAAAAACTGTTTTTT. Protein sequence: CASSLEGVANEKLFF.